The 29 T cell receptor beta chains below all came from one sample that was sequenced in a study of blood T cells in healthy people across ages. A second PCR of about 7 to 12 cycles used a sample-barcoded 5' primer and a J-beta primer mix. TCRdb called the 5' RACE reads again in MiXCR, with one record for every CDR3 protein. The data show more than 500,000 distinct CDR3 sequences, about 25% seen once. Sequencing was performed on blood. Every receptor here comes from a woman aged 70-85 years in good health.

The chain recombines TRBV18 with TRBJ1-6; no definite D call. The CDR3 extends over 16 amino acids. V was clipped by 0 bases and J by 9 bases, with 15 bases between them. Germline CDR1 reads KGHSH; CDR2 reads LQKENI. The CDR3 reads CASSPPSSELSSPLHF. CDR3 DNA sequence: TGTGCCAGCTCACCACCGTCCTCAGAGTTGAGTTCACCCCTCCACTTT.

The rearrangement uses TRBV5-1 and TRBJ2-5; D might be TRBD1 or TRBD2, each matching 5 bases. Germline V gene lookup returns CDR1 SGHRS and CDR2 YFSETQ. The germline V and J ends were trimmed by 4 bases and 2 bases, with 15 bases remaining between them. This CDR3 comprises 15 residues. CDR3 sequence: CASSAGASTQETQYF. The CDR3 region has the DNA TGCGCCAGCAGCGCCGGGGCTTCCACTCAAGAGACCCAGTACTTC. Full variable domain (rest looked up from reference TRBV5-1 and TRBJ2-5): KAGVTQTPRYLIKTRGQQVTLSCSPISGHRSVSWYQQTPGQGLQFLFEYFSETQRNKGNFPGRFSGRQFSNSRSEMNVSTLELGDSALYLCASSAGASTQETQYFGPGTRLLVL.

Only a few counts were recorded for this clonotype. The CDR3 sequence is CASSLSSGSTDTQYF. The CDR3 bases are TGCGCCAGCAGCCTCTCTAGCGGTAGCACAGATACGCAGTATTTT. J is TRBJ2-3 and V is TRBV5-1, with 7 nucleotides matching TRBD2. The germline V gene has CDR1 SGHRS and CDR2 YFSETQ. J lost 0 bases, V lost 4 bases, and 5 bases had no gene match. The CDR3 is 15 amino acids.

This clonotype was seen a few times. The V and J genes are TRBV4-3 and TRBJ1-4; no clear D. V gave up 4 bases and J gave up 3 bases, with 9 bases separating them. Per germline, CDR1 LGHNA and CDR2 YSLEER. CDR3 length equals 14 residues. The CDR3 DNA is TGCGCCAGCAGCCGGGAAGCGTCTAATGAAAAACTGTTTTTT. It specifies CASSREASNEKLFF.

The V and J genes are TRBV7-3 and TRBJ2-2; D is perhaps TRBD1 (5 bases). This CDR3 comprises 15 residues. From germline, CDR1 is SGHTA and CDR2 FQGTGA. Trimming shortened V by 3 bases and J by 4 bases, and 12 bases separated the two germline ends. As DNA, the CDR3 is TGTGCCAGCAGCTTTTTAGGGGTTGGCACCGGGGAGCTGTTTTTT. Protein: CASSFLGVGTGELFF.

This clonotype was observed a handful of times. Possible read error: a much larger clone is one base away. V is TRBV4-1 and J is TRBJ2-5, with 11 bases that match TRBD2. From germline, CDR1 is MGHRA and CDR2 YSYEKL. This CDR3 region has 16 residues. In DNA, the CDR3 is TGCGCCAGCAGCCAGGGGACTAGCGGTTACCAAGAGACCCAGCACTTC. Amino acids: CASSQGTSGYQETQHF.

In its sample, this clonotype was seen a few times. The rearrangement joins TRBV13 to TRBJ1-1; possible D gene TRBD1, 5 bases. V was shortened by 6 bases and J by 0 bases, with 8 bases between the two germline ends. CDR1 PRHDT and CDR2 FYEKMQ come from the germline V gene (reference sequence). The CDR3 loop spans 13 amino acids. The CDR3 loop reads CASRIQVNTEAFF. In nucleotides, the CDR3 is TGTGCCAGCAGAATACAGGTGAACACTGAAGCTTTCTTT.

The gene calls are TRBV11-2 and TRBJ1-3; 8 nucleotides agree with TRBD1. Unmatched junction bases numbered 1, after V lost 5 bases and J lost 4 bases. CDR1 and CDR2 from the germline V gene are SGHAT and FQNNGV. The CDR3 totals 13 residues. The CDR3 DNA is TGTGCCAGCAGCCGGACAGGGGGAAACACCATATATTTT. It is translated as CASSRTGGNTIYF.

This clonotype was counted between two and nine times. J is TRBJ2-3 and V is TRBV2, with D maybe TRBD2 (5 bases). Per germline, CDR1 SNHLY and CDR2 FYNNEI. There are 12 residues in the CDR3. The CDR3 nucleotides are TGTGCTGGGAGAGATGATACAGATACGCAGTATTTT. Its translation: CAGRDDTDTQYF.

CDR3 sequence reads: CASSGADRNQYF. DNA for the CDR3: TGTGCCAGCAGCGGAGCCGACAGGAATCAGTACTTC. The V gene is TRBV7-9, the J gene TRBJ2-7, with D tentatively TRBD1 (6 bases). CDR1 is SEHNR and CDR2 is FQNEAQ in the germline V gene (reference sequence). This CDR3 has 12 amino acids. Trimming took 5 bases from V and 10 from J, leaving 15 bases between them.

This clonotype was picked up a small number of times. The chain uses TRBV3-1 and TRBJ2-1, with 9 bases lining up with TRBD2. Germline assignment: CDR1 LGHDT and CDR2 YNNKEL (reference sequence). V was pared by 4 bases and J by 10 bases, with 11 bases of the junction left unmatched. This CDR3 contains 15 residues. CDR3 protein: CASSPKASGGWEQFF. The CDR3 coding sequence is TGTGCCAGCAGCCCCAAGGCCAGCGGGGGGTGGGAGCAGTTCTTC.

This rearrangement joins TRBV7-2 to TRBJ2-5; D may be TRBD1 (6 bases). V shed 5 bases and J shed 3 bases, with 13 bases lying between them. CDR1 is SGHTA, CDR2 FQGNSA, per germline. This CDR3 is built from 14 residues. The DNA of the CDR3 is TGTGCCAGCAGCCTACAGGGCAGGGAAGAGACCCAGTACTTC. This codes for CASSLQGREETQYF. The whole variable domain, filled in from reference TRBV7-2 and TRBJ2-5, reads GAGVSQSPSNKVTEKGKDVELRCDPISGHTALYWYRQSLGQGLEFLIYFQGNSAPDKSGLPSDRFSAERTGGSVSTLTIQRTQQEDSAVYLCASSLQGREETQYFGPGTRLLVL.

This clonotype was observed a handful of times. Germline is not matched at one junction end, which may reflect a read error. V gene TRBV20-1 combines with J gene TRBJ1-4; D unresolved. Germline V CDR1 and CDR2: DFQATT, SNEGSKA (reference sequence). This CDR3 comprises 13 residues. This CDR3 is CSARRQLNEKLSF. CDR3 DNA sequence: TGCAGTGCTAGACGGCAGCTTAATGAAAAACTGTCTTTT.

The gene calls are TRBV18 and TRBJ1-1; weak D call: TRBD1 (5 bases). This CDR3 is 13 amino acids long. Germline loops: CDR1 KGHSH, CDR2 LQKENI. The ends were cut back, 8 bases at V and 3 bases at J, with 13 bases in the middle. The CDR3 region has the DNA TGTGCCAGCCGTCAGGGAACGGACACTGAAGCTTTCTTT. Translating it yields CASRQGTDTEAFF.

The chain employs TRBV29-1 and TRBJ2-5; weak D call: TRBD2 (6 bases). The DNA end lines up better with TRBJ2-1; the J call may be wrong. CDR3 length: 12 residues. Germline CDR1 reads SQVTM; CDR2 reads ANQGSEA. CDR3 coding DNA: TGCAGCGTGGCGCGGACTAATGATGAGCAGTTCTTC. Translated: CSVARTNDEQFF.

This rearrangement joins TRBV7-2 to TRBJ1-1; maybe TRBD1 (6 bases). This CDR3 has 15 amino acids. Germline CDR1 and CDR2: SGHTA and FQGNSA. The germline V and J ends were trimmed by 6 bases and 0 bases, with 14 bases remaining between them. The CDR3 sequence: CASRSGQPMNTEAFF. Written as DNA, the CDR3 is TGTGCCAGCAGATCCGGACAGCCCATGAACACTGAAGCTTTCTTT.

This clonotype was recorded a few times. The chain carries TRBV3-1 and TRBJ1-4; a weak D match, TRBD1 (5 bases). The CDR3 contains 14 residues. V was trimmed by 3 bases and J by 7 bases, leaving 12 bases between them. Germline CDR1 is LGHDT and CDR2 is YNNKEL (reference sequence). Here the CDR3 DNA reads TGTGCCAGCAGCCATGGGCTCGGGGCTGAAAAACTGTTTTTT. As protein: CASSHGLGAEKLFF.

The chain links TRBV7-2 to TRBJ1-1; TRBD1 might be the D (6 bases). Germline V gives CDR1 SGHTA, CDR2 FQGNSA. The CDR3 runs to 14 residues. The V end was cut by 8 bases, the J end by 2 bases, with 15 bases between. This chain's CDR3 is CASGKQQGNTEAFF. CDR3 coding DNA: TGTGCCAGCGGGAAACAACAGGGAAACACTGAAGCTTTCTTT.

The chain links TRBV20-1 to TRBJ2-5; TRBD1 is a possible D gene (6 bases). CDR3 length equals 18 residues. Germline V gene data show CDR1 as DFQATT and CDR2 as SNEGSKA (reference sequence). V gave up 2 bases and J gave up 4 bases, with 26 bases separating them. CDR3 coding DNA: TGCAGTGCTAGACACTACAAAACAGGGAAATTTAGTTTAGAGACCCAGTACTTC. This translates into CSARHYKTGKFSLETQYF.

The chain joins TRBV19 to TRBJ1-6; D call uncertain. Germline V gene lookup returns CDR1 LNHDA and CDR2 SQIVND (reference sequence). This CDR3 contains 12 residues. V dropped 3 bases and J dropped 7 bases, with 4 bases sitting between them. The CDR3: CASSIHNSPLHF. The CDR3 DNA follows: TGTGCCAGTAGTATTCACAATTCACCCCTCCACTTT.

The V and J genes are TRBV7-9 and TRBJ2-1; D gene uncertain. CDR1 is SEHNR, CDR2 FQNEAQ, per germline (reference sequence). V was pared by 1 base and J by 7 bases, with 11 bases between. CDR3 length: 14 amino acids. The CDR3 coding sequence is TGTGCCAGCAGCTTAGAGGCCTCAGCGAATGAGCAGTTCTTC. Encoded protein: CASSLEASANEQFF.

This clonotype has a single count. V is TRBV20-1 and J is TRBJ1-2, with TRBD1 identical over 7 bases. The germline CDR1 and CDR2 sequences are DFQATT and SNEGSKA (reference sequence). After removal of 6 bases from V and 4 bases from J, the junction contained 8 bases not matched to a gene. CDR3 size: 13 residues. CDR3 coding DNA: TGCAGTGCACCCAGGGGGGGCAGCTATGGCTACACCTTC. It yields the protein CSAPRGGSYGYTF.

This chain uses TRBV20-1 with TRBJ2-1; tentative D call: TRBD2 (5 bases). CDR1 is DFQATT, CDR2 SNEGSKA, per germline (reference sequence). The CDR3 sequence is 15 residues long. V was pared by 1 base and J by 3 bases, with 13 bases between. The CDR3 sequence: CSARVREGHYNEQFF. The CDR3 region has the DNA TGCAGTGCTAGAGTCCGAGAGGGCCACTACAATGAGCAGTTCTTC.

In its sample, this clonotype was seen a few times. The chain combines TRBV19 with TRBJ2-1; D gene uncertain. CDR3 length equals 18 residues. V was trimmed by 4 bases and J by 0 bases, leaving 19 bases between them. Per the germline V gene, CDR1 is LNHDA and CDR2 is SQIVND (reference sequence). The CDR3 sequence is CASSSIGSSRSSYNEQFF. CDR3 nucleotide sequence: TGTGCCAGTAGTAGTATCGGAAGTAGTAGAAGCTCCTACAATGAGCAGTTCTTC.

This clonotype was seen a handful of times. The chain uses TRBV12-3 or TRBV12-4 and TRBJ2-6; 7 bases are a match to TRBD2. V was pared by 6 bases and J by 2 bases, with 10 bases of the junction left unmatched. The CDR3 extends over 17 amino acids. This CDR3 is CASRGGQGETGANVLTF. The CDR3 nucleotides are TGTGCCAGCAGGGGAGGGCAGGGCGAGACTGGGGCCAACGTCCTGACTTTC.

This clonotype was observed many times. The chain couples TRBV4-1 to TRBJ2-5; D ambiguous. The CDR3 spans 13 residues. Trimming pared 1 base from V and 5 bases from J, leaving 8 bases between. Germline CDR1 MGHRA, CDR2 YSYEKL. CDR3 residues: CASSQGGRETQYF. The DNA of the CDR3 is TGCGCCAGCAGCCAAGGGGGTCGGGAGACCCAGTACTTC.

This clonotype was seen at least ten times. The genes are TRBV7-6 and TRBJ2-7; D is unresolved. Between the trimmed V and J ends, which lost 0 bases and 5 bases, there was a span of 8 bases. CDR1 and CDR2 (germline): SGHVS, FNYEAQ. The CDR3 loop spans 13 amino acids. This CDR3 reads CASSLADGDEQYF. The CDR3 region has the DNA TGTGCCAGCAGCTTAGCGGATGGGGACGAGCAGTACTTC.

This clonotype was detected a few times. The V and J genes are TRBV5-1 and TRBJ2-5; D gene ambiguous. The CDR3 extends over 14 amino acids. The ends were cut back, 2 bases at V and 0 bases at J, with 8 bases in the middle. CDR1 is SGHRS, CDR2 YFSETQ, per germline. CDR3 bases: TGCGCCAGCAGCTTCGGGCAGTACCAAGAGACCCAGTACTTC. It codes for CASSFGQYQETQYF.

This chain connects TRBV10-3 to TRBJ2-7; 9 bases map to TRBD1. The CDR3 sequence is 14 residues long. The V and J ends lost 7 bases and 1 base, in that order; junction bases with no gene match: 5. CDR1 ENHRY and CDR2 SYGVKD come from the germline V gene. CDR3 sequence (DNA): TGTGCCATCACTTTTGGACAGGGGTCCTACGAGCAGTACTTC. Its translation is CAITFGQGSYEQYF.